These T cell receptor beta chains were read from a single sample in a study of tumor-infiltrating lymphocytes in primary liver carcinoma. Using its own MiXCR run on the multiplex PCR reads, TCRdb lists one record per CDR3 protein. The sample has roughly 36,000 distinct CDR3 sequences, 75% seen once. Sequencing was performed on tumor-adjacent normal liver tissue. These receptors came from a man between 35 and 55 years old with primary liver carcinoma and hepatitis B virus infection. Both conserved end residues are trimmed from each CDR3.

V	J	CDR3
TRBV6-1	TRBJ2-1	ASSEEAGSHDEQF
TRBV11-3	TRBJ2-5	AIEGLGRGTQY
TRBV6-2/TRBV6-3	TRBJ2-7	TSSYKVSYEQY
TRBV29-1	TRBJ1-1	SARPGAGEAL
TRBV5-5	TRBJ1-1	ASSLCYREAETF
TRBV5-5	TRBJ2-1	ASSLDPDRYNEQF
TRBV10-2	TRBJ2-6	AGYSSGANVLT
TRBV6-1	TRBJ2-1	ASSEEAGGCNEQL
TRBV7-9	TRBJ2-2	ASSFEGDTGELF
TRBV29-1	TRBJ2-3	SVTLGGDTQY
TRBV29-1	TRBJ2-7	SVAPTGLQQY
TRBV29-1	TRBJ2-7	SGMTSGIGTPSEQY
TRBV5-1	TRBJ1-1	ACSLSGGYTEAF
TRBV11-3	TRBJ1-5	TSSLDMGVTQPQH
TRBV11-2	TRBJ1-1	ASTLDWTGIDTEAF
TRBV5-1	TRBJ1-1	SSSRQGSAEAF
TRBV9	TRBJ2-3	ASRVLMDYSGTDTQY
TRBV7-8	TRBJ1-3	ASSTGQGYGNTIY
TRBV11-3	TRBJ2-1	ANSPRVADSYNGQF
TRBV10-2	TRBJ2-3	ASNVLSSETQY
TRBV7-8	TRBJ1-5	PSSSGQGALQPQH
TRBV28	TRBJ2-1	ASFPPGLAGVGEQF
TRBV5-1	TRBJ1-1	ASSALAGSSTEAF
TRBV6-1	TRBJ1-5	TSSLQGASQPQH
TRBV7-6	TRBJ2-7	ASSSVTNEQY
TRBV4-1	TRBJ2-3	ANSQSGKGADTQY
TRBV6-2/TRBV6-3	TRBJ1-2	ASSLDREDDCT
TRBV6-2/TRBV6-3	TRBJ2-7	ASGLLTGANYEQY
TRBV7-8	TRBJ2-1	ASSQTSRRVDEQF
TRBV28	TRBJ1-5	GSSLTGGTQPQH
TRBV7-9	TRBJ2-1	VSSDSLSENNEQF
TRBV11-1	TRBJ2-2	ASNRTPNTWELF
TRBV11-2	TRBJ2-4	ASSSGTRVNIQY
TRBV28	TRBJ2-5	ASRTRGEETQY
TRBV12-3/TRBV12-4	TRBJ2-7	VSSPEDRPSYEQY
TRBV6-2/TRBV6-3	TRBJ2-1	ASSHLTTGEEQF
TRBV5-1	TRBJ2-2	ANSPAGHRNAGELF
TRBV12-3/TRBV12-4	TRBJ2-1	ASSLKSRPEATNEQF
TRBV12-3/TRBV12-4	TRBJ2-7	ASSLVLEGGYEQY
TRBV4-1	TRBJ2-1	AGSQSPGDEQF
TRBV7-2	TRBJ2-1	ASSSLRTAGDEQF
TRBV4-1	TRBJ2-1	ASSQKSQNNELF
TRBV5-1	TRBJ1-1	ASSLAGGLSETF
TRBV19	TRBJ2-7	ASSTSGSSYDPY
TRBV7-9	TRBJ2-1	ASGPPGAPSYNEQF
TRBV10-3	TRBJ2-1	AISEASYDNEQF
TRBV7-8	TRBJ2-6	ATDSVSSANVMA
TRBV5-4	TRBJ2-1	ASSWGGNEQF